This TCR beta chain was recorded in a study of monozygotic twins with inflammatory bowel disease. This CDR3 comprises 16 residues. TCRdb reprocessed the 5' RACE reads; each CDR3 protein has one entry and no DNA is given. The sample's table shows under 130,000 distinct CDR3 sequences. This chain connects TRBV12-3 or TRBV12-4 to TRBJ2-3; TCRdb picks TRBD2, but there is no DNA to check that call. Material for sequencing was blood. This TCR derives from a human donor with ulcerative colitis or Crohn's disease, or a healthy co-twin of an affected twin (not recorded which). CDR3 sequence: CASSFPGLAGPDTQYF.